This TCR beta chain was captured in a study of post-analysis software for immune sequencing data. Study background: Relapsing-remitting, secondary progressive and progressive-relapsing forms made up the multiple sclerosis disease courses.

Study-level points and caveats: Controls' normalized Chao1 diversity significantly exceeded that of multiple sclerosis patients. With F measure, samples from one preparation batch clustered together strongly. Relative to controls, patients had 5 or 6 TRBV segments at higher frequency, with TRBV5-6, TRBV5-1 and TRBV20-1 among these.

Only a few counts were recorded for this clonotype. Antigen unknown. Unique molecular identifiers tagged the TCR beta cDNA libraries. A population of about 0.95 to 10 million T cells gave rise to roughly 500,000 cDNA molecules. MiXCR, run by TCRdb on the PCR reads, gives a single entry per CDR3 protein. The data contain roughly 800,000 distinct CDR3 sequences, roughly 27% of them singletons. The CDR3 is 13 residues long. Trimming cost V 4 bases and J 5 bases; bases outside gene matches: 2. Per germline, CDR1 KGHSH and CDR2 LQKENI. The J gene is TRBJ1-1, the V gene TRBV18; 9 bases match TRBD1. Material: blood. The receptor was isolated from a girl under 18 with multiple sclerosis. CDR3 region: CASSRDRDTEAFF. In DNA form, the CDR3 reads TGTGCCAGCTCACGGGACAGGGATACTGAAGCTTTCTTT.